These 11 T cell receptor beta chains originate from one sample sequenced in a study of CD8+ T cells in alopecia areata. Treatment here: oral pan-JAK inhibitor, 5-10 mg twice daily. Following extraction, RNA underwent reverse transcription to cDNA, which served as the sequencing template. Assay: immunoSEQ multiplex PCR; the TCRdb copy retains only in-frame clones and omits some. The profile covers around 99,000 clones, with around 84% appearing a single time and over 20% taken by the ten largest. The source was CD8+ T cells sorted from blood, collected at week 24, from a patient treated with tofacitinib. The receptors originated from a human donor with alopecia areata.

The V and J genes are TRBV6-1 and TRBJ2-3; D uncertain. Trimming removed 1 base from V and 2 bases from J, with 4 bases in between. There are 13 residues in the CDR3. CDR1 is MNHNS, CDR2 SASEGT, per germline. The CDR3: CASSEGSTDTQYF. DNA for the CDR3: TGTGCCAGCAGTGAAGGGTCCACAGATACGCAGTATTTT.

The chain has TRBV7-9 and TRBJ2-7; possible D gene TRBD2, 6 bases. Germline assignment: CDR1 SEHNR and CDR2 FQNEAQ (reference sequence). Trimming pared 3 bases from V and 1 base from J, leaving 10 bases between. The CDR3 sequence is 14 residues long. This chain's CDR3 is CASSFREESYEQYF. The CDR3 DNA follows: TGTGCCAGCAGCTTTAGGGAGGAGTCCTACGAGCAGTACTTC.

The chain links TRBV27 to TRBJ2-1; D remains ambiguous. This CDR3 has 13 amino acids. Germline V gene lookup returns CDR1 MNHEY and CDR2 SMNVEV (reference sequence). V gave up 2 bases and J gave up 7 bases, with 9 bases separating them. The CDR3 reads CASSLLRTNEQFF. In DNA form, the CDR3 reads TGTGCCAGCAGTTTACTTAGAACTAATGAGCAGTTCTTC.

V is TRBV15 and J is TRBJ2-5; 8 nucleotides match TRBD1. After removal of 5 bases from V and 3 bases from J, the junction contained 5 bases not matched to a gene. Per the germline V gene, CDR1 is LNHNV and CDR2 is YYDKDF (reference sequence). The CDR3 consists of 14 residues. In DNA form, the CDR3 reads TGTGCCACCAGCCCCGACAGGGGTGAAGAGACCCAGTACTTC. This sequence encodes CATSPDRGEETQYF.

The chain combines TRBV30 with TRBJ2-7, with D uncertain. Looked up from germline, CDR1 is GTSNPN and CDR2 is SVGIG (reference sequence). The V gene lost 0 bases and the J gene lost 2 bases, with 11 bases spanning the gap. This CDR3 region has 14 residues. The CDR3, as DNA: TGTGCCTGGAGTGTGGGCCGTTTCCCCTACGAGCAGTACTTC. Translating gives CAWSVGRFPYEQYF.

The CDR3 DNA is TGTGCCAGCAGTGAAAACAGGGTGTATGGCTACACCTTC. Translating gives CASSENRVYGYTF. V and J are TRBV2 and TRBJ1-2, with a possible D match to TRBD1 (6 bases). CDR3 length equals 13 residues. V shed 2 bases and J shed 5 bases, with 9 bases lying between them. Germline CDR1 and CDR2: SNHLY and FYNNEI.

This clone was seen a few times. The chain uses TRBV7-9 and TRBJ2-2; 8 bases fit TRBD1. This CDR3 spans 16 amino acids. The germline CDR1 and CDR2 sequences are SEHNR and FQNEAQ (reference sequence). V was clipped by 5 bases and J by 0 bases; unmatched bases: 5. The CDR3 sequence: CASSPPTGANTGELFF. The CDR3 DNA sequence: TGTGCCAGCAGCCCCCCGACAGGGGCGAACACCGGGGAGCTGTTTTTT.

V and J are TRBV7-9 and TRBJ2-5, with 8 bases that match TRBD2. The CDR3 extends over 18 amino acids. The germline V gene has CDR1 SEHNR and CDR2 FQNEAQ (reference sequence). After removal of 0 bases from V and 0 bases from J, the junction contained 9 bases not matched to a gene. The CDR3 sequence is CASSLARTGLGYQETQYF. CDR3 nucleotide sequence: TGTGCCAGCAGCTTAGCGCGGACGGGACTAGGCTACCAAGAGACCCAGTACTTC.

The chain carries TRBV4-3 and TRBJ1-1, with no clear D. CDR1 and CDR2 (germline): LGHNA, YSLEER. CDR3 length equals 15 residues. Trimming cost V 0 bases and J 1 base, with 9 bases left between them. The CDR3 coding sequence is TGCGCCAGCAGCCAAGATGGGGAGGGGAACACTGAAGCTTTCTTT. Encoded protein: CASSQDGEGNTEAFF.

This clone was found a few times. The chain is built from TRBV7-9 and TRBJ2-1; 8 bases align to TRBD2. Looked up from germline, CDR1 is SEHNR and CDR2 is FQNEAQ (reference sequence). With V trimmed by 3 bases and J by 9 bases, 10 bases remained unmatched. CDR3 size: 15 residues. In DNA form, the CDR3 reads TGTGCCAGCAGCTTGTCTGGGCGGGGGGAGAGTGAGCAGTTCTTC. This gives the protein CASSLSGRGESEQFF.

This chain connects TRBV19 to TRBJ1-6; weak D call: TRBD1 (6 bases). The V gene's germline CDR1 is LNHDA and CDR2 SQIVND (reference sequence). Trimming cost V 5 bases and J 9 bases, with 14 bases left between them. The CDR3 spans 14 residues. In DNA form, the CDR3 reads TGTGCCAGTAGTTTGGACAGCGGGATTTCACCCCTCCACTTT. Its protein is CASSLDSGISPLHF.